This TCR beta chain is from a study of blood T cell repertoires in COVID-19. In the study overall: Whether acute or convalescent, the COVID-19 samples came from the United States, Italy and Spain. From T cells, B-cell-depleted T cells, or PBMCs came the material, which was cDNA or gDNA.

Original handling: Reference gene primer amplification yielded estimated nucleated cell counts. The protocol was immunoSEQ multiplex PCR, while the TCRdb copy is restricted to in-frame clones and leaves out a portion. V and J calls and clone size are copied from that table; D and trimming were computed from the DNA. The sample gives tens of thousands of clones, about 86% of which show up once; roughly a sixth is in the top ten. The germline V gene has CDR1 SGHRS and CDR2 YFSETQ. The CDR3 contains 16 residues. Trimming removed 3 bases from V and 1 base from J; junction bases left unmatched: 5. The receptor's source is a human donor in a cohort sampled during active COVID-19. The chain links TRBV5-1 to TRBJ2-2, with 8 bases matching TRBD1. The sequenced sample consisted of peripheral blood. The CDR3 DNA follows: TGCGCCAGCAGCTACCAGGGGGCGGTGAACACCGGGGAGCTGTTTTTT. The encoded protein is CASSYQGAVNTGELFF.